This T cell receptor (beta chain) was captured by sequencing in a study of spatial heterogeneity in lung cancer. Using its own MiXCR run on the 5' RACE reads, TCRdb lists one record per CDR3 protein. The data show about 75,000 distinct CDR3 sequences, roughly 15% seen once. The CDR3 runs 15 residues. CDR1 and CDR2 from the germline V gene are SGDLS and YYNGEE. With V trimmed by 0 bases and J by 4 bases, 7 bases remained unmatched. Time point noted: sample taken at primary tumor resection. Extraction of whole RNA from tumor, nontumor lung or frozen PBMC preceded unsorted sequencing. The sample holds many counts of this clonotype.

Specimen: PBMCs, collected at surgery. The chain links TRBV9 to TRBJ2-7; 7 nucleotides align to TRBD1. The sequence came from a male donor with early-stage non-small cell lung cancer. CDR3 loop: CASSVAVTGLYEQYF. CDR3 DNA sequence: TGTGCCAGCAGCGTAGCGGTGACAGGGCTATACGAGCAGTACTTC. Filled out from reference TRBV9 and TRBJ2-7, the complete variable domain reads DSGVTQTPKHLITATGQRVTLRCSPRSGDLSVYWYQQSLDQGLQFLIQYYNGEERAKGNILERFSAQQFPDLHSELNLSSLELGDSALYFCASSVAVTGLYEQYFGPGTRLTVT.